This T cell receptor (beta chain) was captured by sequencing in a study of cytomegalovirus exposure and HLA in healthy donors. In regard to this clone: The antigen remains undetermined.

Germline CDR1 and CDR2: MDHEN and SYDVKM. The CDR3 spans 16 residues. With 2 bases clipped from V and 4 bases from J, the junction kept 11 bases outside the gene matches. The study's findings and limits: The authors later found most CMV-associated TCR beta chains appeared HLA-restricted. The authors enumerated 150 to 200 TCR beta chains as linked to cytomegalovirus. In an earlier analysis, most TCR beta V segments were productive about 87% or about 30% of the time. At a 0.05 false discovery rate, a later analysis found 18,000 or so TCR beta sequences to be associated with HLA alleles.

PCR used 60 Vbeta primers and 13 Jbeta primers. Clones were read by immunoSEQ multiplex PCR, and TCRdb kept only the in-frame ones, dropping some. The sample includes about 180,000 clones, more than 65% of them seen just once. The chain carries TRBV28 and TRBJ2-7, with TRBD1 matching over 7 bases. Sequenced: PBMCs. This TCR was sampled from a woman aged 45 to 65 in good health and CMV-seronegative. For the CDR3, the DNA is TGTGCCAGCAGTTTAGTGACAGGGAACCTTCCTTACGAGCAGTACTTC. Its protein is CASSLVTGNLPYEQYF.